This T cell receptor beta chain was profiled in a study of CD8+CD57+ T cells in acquired aplastic anemia. All sequencing subjects had displayed CD8+CD57+ cell expansion on flow cytometry. This CDR3 has 13 residues. The ends were cut back, 3 bases at V and 0 bases at J, with 6 bases in the middle. Germline CDR1 DFQATT, CDR2 SNEGSKA (reference sequence). Genomic DNA, the template, was used for profiling of the TCR beta VDJ and CDR3. One entry per CDR3 protein results from TCRdb running MiXCR on the reads. This table holds 200,000 to 250,000 distinct CDR3 sequences, more than 55% found once. Remarks on this clonotype: Its cognate antigen is unknown.

Study outcomes and limitations: Comparison of patients with controls identified some 29 shared CD8+ CDR3 sequences.

This TCR derives from a human donor with aplastic anemia. The sequenced sample was sorted CD4+, CD8+, or CD8+CD57+ T cells (not recorded which) from PBMCs. This chain joins TRBV20-1 and TRBJ1-5; D is uncertain. Here the CDR3 reads CSASTGSNQPQHF. CDR3 nucleotide sequence: TGCAGTGCTAGTACGGGTAGCAATCAGCCCCAGCATTTT.